The 29 T cell receptor beta chains listed next were all sequenced from one sample in a study of blood T cell repertoires in COVID-19. TCRdb's copy holds only in-frame clones and misses some; the assay was immunoSEQ multiplex PCR. Seen here are 250,000 to 300,000 clones, around 89% observed once, and the top ten hold approximately 2%. Material: PBMCs or T cells enriched from blood (not recorded which). Receptors were obtained from a woman aged 55 to 70 in a cohort exposed to, infected with or recovered from COVID-19 (not recorded which).

The rearrangement links TRBV7-9 to TRBJ2-6; TRBD1 aligns across 9 bases. V dropped 2 bases and J dropped 2; count of bases not matched to a gene: 4. CDR1 SEHNR and CDR2 FQNEAQ come from the germline V gene (reference sequence). CDR3 length equals 17 residues. The CDR3 protein is CASSLKRTGAGANVLTF. DNA for the CDR3: TGTGCCAGCAGCTTAAAGCGGACAGGGGCTGGGGCCAACGTCCTGACTTTC.

The chain joins TRBV28 to TRBJ2-5; the match to TRBD2 covers 14 bases. CDR1 and CDR2 (germline): MDHEN, SYDVKM. This CDR3 has 17 amino acids. With 4 bases clipped from V and 5 bases from J, the junction kept 9 bases outside the gene matches. CDR3 amino acids: CASSWRLAGGRGETQYF. Here the CDR3 DNA reads TGTGCCAGCAGTTGGAGACTAGCGGGAGGGCGAGGGGAGACCCAGTACTTC.

The rearrangement uses TRBV4-1 and TRBJ2-2; TRBD2 aligns across 11 bases. CDR3 length equals 17 residues. The V gene end was trimmed by 4 bases and the J gene end by 1 base; junction bases not matched to a gene: 5. In germline, CDR1 is MGHRA, CDR2 YSYEKL. The CDR3 reads CASSRLAGGGNTGELFF. CDR3 DNA sequence: TGCGCCAGCAGCCGATTAGCGGGAGGGGGGAACACCGGGGAGCTGTTTTTT.

The V call is TRBV5-1, the J call TRBJ2-1; 10 bases map to TRBD1. The CDR3 totals 12 residues. Trimming took 6 bases from V and 8 from J; bases not matched to a gene: 2. Germline CDR1 is SGHRS and CDR2 is YFSETQ. In DNA form, the CDR3 reads TGCGCCAGCAAGGGGACAGGGGATGAGCAGTTCTTC. Translating it yields CASKGTGDEQFF. The full variable domain, completed using reference TRBV5-1 and TRBJ2-1, is KAGVTQTPRYLIKTRGQQVTLSCSPISGHRSVSWYQQTPGQGLQFLFEYFSETQRNKGNFPGRFSGRQFSNSRSEMNVSTLELGDSALYLCASKGTGDEQFFGPGTRLTVL.

CDR3 nucleotide sequence: TGTGCCAGTAGGACAGGACGCTACAATGAGCAGTTCTTC. Its protein product is CASRTGRYNEQFF. The V and J genes are TRBV19 and TRBJ2-1; weak D call: TRBD1 (6 bases). V was trimmed by 6 bases and J by 3 bases, leaving 9 bases between them. CDR3 length: 13 residues. Germline V gene lookup returns CDR1 LNHDA and CDR2 SQIVND (reference sequence).

This sequence joins TRBV11-1 and TRBJ2-1; D is uncertain. Germline CDR1 reads SGHAT; CDR2 reads FQDESV (reference sequence). CDR3 length equals 11 residues. V dropped 5 bases and J dropped 5 bases, with 4 bases sitting between them. The CDR3 loop is CASSPDNEQFF. The CDR3 DNA follows: TGTGCCAGCAGCCCGGACAATGAGCAGTTCTTC.

The rearrangement uses TRBV19 and TRBJ1-2, with 7 bases lining up with TRBD1. In germline, CDR1 is LNHDA, CDR2 SQIVND (reference sequence). V dropped 3 bases and J dropped 4; count of bases not matched to a gene: 5. The CDR3 extends over 14 amino acids. DNA of the CDR3: TGTGCCAGTAGTATTTCGCGGGACAGCTATGGCTACACCTTC. It is translated as CASSISRDSYGYTF.

With regard to this clone: One junction end disagrees with the germline gene, perhaps due to a read error. The V and J genes are TRBV5-6 and TRBJ2-2; 16 bases align to TRBD2. Germline V gives CDR1 SGHDT, CDR2 YYEEEE. This CDR3 has 17 amino acids. CDR3 sequence reads: CASSWGLAGGPAGELFF. The CDR3 DNA reads as TGTGCTAGCAGCTGGGGACTAGCGGGAGGGCCGGCCGGGGAGCTGTTTTTT. The whole variable domain, remainder taken from reference TRBV5-6 and TRBJ2-2, is DAGVTQSPTHLIKTRGQQVTLRCSPKSGHDTVSWYQQALGQGPQFIFQYYEEEERQRGNFPDRFSGHQFPNYSSELNVNALLLGDSALYLCASSWGLAGGPAGELFFGEGSRLTVL.

The chain recombines TRBV5-1 with TRBJ1-2; possibly TRBD1 for D (6 bases). Germline V gives CDR1 SGHRS, CDR2 YFSETQ. With 2 bases removed from V and 2 bases from J, the gap between germline ends came to 10 bases. The CDR3 extends over 14 amino acids. DNA of the CDR3: TGCGCCAGCAGCTTTGAGGGGGGGAACTATGGCTACACCTTC. Translating gives CASSFEGGNYGYTF.

The genes are TRBV30 and TRBJ2-2; D perhaps matches TRBD2 (5 bases). This CDR3 is 14 amino acids long. Germline V gene lookup returns CDR1 GTSNPN and CDR2 SVGIG (reference sequence). Trimming stripped 4 bases from V and 7 bases from J, with 16 bases between. The CDR3 region is CAWTGAGVGGELFF. Here the CDR3 DNA reads TGTGCCTGGACAGGCGCGGGTGTGGGCGGGGAGCTGTTTTTT.

The chain links TRBV3-1 (or the pseudogene TRBV3-2) to TRBJ2-1; D might be TRBD2 (6 bases). CDR1 is LGHDT and CDR2 is YNNKEL in the germline V gene (reference sequence). Trimming took off 4 bases at V and 9 bases at J, with 13 bases between the two ends. This CDR3 contains 13 residues. CDR3 protein: CASSLRRGTEQFF. CDR3 nucleotides: TGTGCCAGCAGCCTTAGGCGCGGGACTGAGCAGTTCTTC.

This sequence joins TRBV6-5 and TRBJ1-4; 8 bases are a match to TRBD1. The CDR3 sequence is 15 residues long. With V trimmed by 5 bases and J by 8 bases, 10 bases remained unmatched. Germline V CDR1 and CDR2: MNHEY, SVGAGI. CDR3 residues: CASSTSGGGREKLFF. Written as DNA, the CDR3 is TGTGCCAGCAGTACTTCAGGGGGCGGACGGGAAAAACTGTTTTTT.

The gene calls are TRBV6-2 or TRBV6-3 and TRBJ2-3, with 8 positions matching TRBD2. The CDR3 runs 15 residues. CDR1 and CDR2 from the germline V gene are MNHEY and SVGEGT. V gave up 0 bases and J gave up 5 bases; unmatched junction bases: 4. CDR3 residues: CASSYSSLAGDTQYF. For the CDR3, the DNA is TGTGCCAGCAGTTACTCCTCTCTAGCGGGAGATACGCAGTATTTT.

The chain combines TRBV7-8 with TRBJ1-5, with D hard to call. The CDR3 length is 14 residues. Germline CDR1 reads SGHVS; CDR2 reads FQNEAQ. V dropped 3 bases and J dropped 3 bases, with 9 bases sitting between them. The CDR3 sequence: CASSFDNFNQPQHF. In DNA form, the CDR3 reads TGTGCCAGCAGCTTCGACAATTTCAATCAGCCCCAGCATTTT.

The chain links TRBV10-1 to TRBJ1-1; D gene unclear. Germline lookup yields CDR1 WNHNN and CDR2 SYGVQD (reference sequence). The CDR3 has 15 amino acids. V shed 3 bases and J shed 0 bases, with 11 bases lying between them. The DNA of the CDR3 is TGCGCCAGCAGTGAAACCCTGAGCATGAACACTGAAGCTTTCTTT. Translation gives CASSETLSMNTEAFF.

The rearrangement uses TRBV2 and TRBJ2-7; 7 positions match TRBD1. V gave up 6 bases and J gave up 6 bases; unmatched junction bases: 11. CDR3 size: 14 residues. Germline V gene lookup returns CDR1 SNHLY and CDR2 FYNNEI. The CDR3 sequence is CASSVRDSSGEQYF. The DNA of the CDR3 is TGTGCCAGCAGCGTTAGGGACAGCTCTGGCGAGCAGTACTTC.

The chain couples TRBV7-3 to TRBJ2-1; possibly TRBD2 for D (7 bases). The germline V gene encodes CDR1 SGHTA and CDR2 FQGTGA. Trimming shortened V by 8 bases and J by 5 bases, and 22 bases separated the two germline ends. The CDR3 sequence is 16 residues long. The CDR3 loop is CASAPPGGRIHNEQFF. In DNA, the CDR3 is TGTGCCAGCGCCCCGCCGGGGGGCAGAATCCACAATGAGCAGTTCTTC. The full variable domain, completed using reference TRBV7-3 and TRBJ2-1, is GAGVSQTPSNKVTEKGKYVELRCDPISGHTALYWYRQSLGQGPEFLIYFQGTGAADDSGLPNDRFFAVRPEGSVSTLKIQRTERGDSAVYLCASAPPGGRIHNEQFFGPGTRLTVL.

The V and J genes are TRBV2 and TRBJ1-5; 7 nucleotides line up with TRBD1. The V and J ends lost 4 bases and 3 bases, in that order; junction bases with no gene match: 3. Germline V gives CDR1 SNHLY, CDR2 FYNNEI. There are 14 residues in the CDR3. The chain's CDR3 is CASSVEGANQPQHF. In nucleotides, the CDR3 is TGTGCCAGCAGTGTAGAGGGGGCCAATCAGCCCCAGCATTTT. The full variable domain, its missing parts supplied by reference TRBV2 and TRBJ1-5, is EPEVTQTPSHQVTQMGQEVILRCVPISNHLYFYWYRQILGQKVEFLVSFYNNEISEKSEIFDDQFSVERPDGSNFTLKIRSTKLEDSAMYFCASSVEGANQPQHFGDGTRLSIL.

A note on this clone: A read error may produce the germline difference seen at one junction end. This chain joins TRBV6-1 and TRBJ2-4; 9 bases are a match to TRBD2. The CDR3 spans 14 residues. Germline V gene data show CDR1 as MNHNS and CDR2 as SASEGT. The CDR3 sequence is CASSEQGVTAGGFF. The CDR3 nucleotides read TGTGCCAGCAGTGAACAGGGGGTTACAGCGGGAGGCTTTTTC.

This rearrangement joins TRBV7-2 to TRBJ2-5; 7 bases are a match to TRBD1. This CDR3 spans 14 amino acids. Per germline, CDR1 SGHTA and CDR2 FQGNSA. Trimming took 5 bases from V and 2 from J; bases not matched to a gene: 5. The CDR3, as DNA: TGTGCCAGCAGCGCCCACAGGGGACAAGAGACCCAGTACTTC. Protein sequence: CASSAHRGQETQYF.

This chain joins TRBV6-6 and TRBJ1-2; 9 bases agree with TRBD1. This CDR3 is 14 amino acids long. Trimming removed 5 bases from V and 2 bases from J; junction bases left unmatched: 3. From germline, CDR1 is MNHNY and CDR2 SVGAGI (reference sequence). The CDR3 region has the DNA TGTGCCAGCAGTAGTACAGGGGGCAACTATGGCTACACCTTC. Its translation is CASSSTGGNYGYTF.

The J gene is TRBJ1-2, the V gene TRBV7-2, with TRBD1 matching over 9 bases. The V gene's germline CDR1 is SGHTA and CDR2 FQGNSA. Trimming at V came to 5 bases and at J to 4 bases, leaving 8 bases not matched to a gene. This CDR3 region has 15 residues. In DNA form, the CDR3 reads TGTGCCAGCAGCGAAAACAGGGGGCTGACCTATGGCTACACCTTC. Translation gives CASSENRGLTYGYTF.

This chain links TRBV5-6 with TRBJ2-5; D may be TRBD2 (6 bases). This CDR3 is built from 14 residues. V gave up 5 bases and J gave up 4 bases, with 15 bases separating them. From germline, CDR1 is SGHDT and CDR2 YYEEEE. CDR3 coding DNA: TGTGCCAGCAGGGAGCTGGGAGCGGGAGAGACCCAGTACTTC. Amino acids: CASRELGAGETQYF.

V usage is TRBV4-3 and J usage is TRBJ2-6, with D maybe TRBD1 (5 bases). Germline V gives CDR1 LGHNA, CDR2 YSLEER. CDR3 size: 15 residues. The V gene lost 1 base and the J gene lost 2 bases, with 6 bases spanning the gap. CDR3 DNA sequence: TGCGCCAGCAGCCAAGCCAGGGCTGGGGCCAACGTCCTGACTTTC. It translates to CASSQARAGANVLTF.

The CDR3 sequence is CASSRATSGAIYNEQFF. CDR3 sequence (DNA): TGTGCCAGCTCACGCGCGACTAGCGGGGCCATCTACAATGAGCAGTTCTTC. V usage is TRBV18 and J usage is TRBJ2-1, with 11 bases fitting TRBD2. V gave up 4 bases and J gave up 3 bases; unmatched junction bases: 8. Germline CDR1 is KGHSH and CDR2 is LQKENI. The CDR3 has 17 amino acids.

The chain has TRBV5-1 and TRBJ1-4; D unresolved. The CDR3 spans 14 residues. Trimming stripped 5 bases from V and 2 bases from J, with 10 bases between. Germline-derived CDR1 and CDR2 are SGHRS and YFSETQ. The CDR3 bases are TGCGCCAGCAGGGAGGCCCTCACTAATGAAAAACTGTTTTTT. Translated, it gives CASREALTNEKLFF.

This clone came up once. The chain links TRBV30 to TRBJ1-5, with 8 bases matching TRBD1. Germline V CDR1 and CDR2: GTSNPN, SVGIG (reference sequence). V was pared by 4 bases and J by 5 bases, with 4 bases of the junction left unmatched. The CDR3 is 13 amino acids. The CDR3 sequence: CAWNEQGDQPQHF. Here the CDR3 DNA reads TGTGCCTGGAACGAACAGGGGGATCAGCCCCAGCATTTT. Full variable domain (outside the CDR3, taken from reference TRBV30 and TRBJ1-5): SQTIHQWPATLVQPVGSPLSLECTVEGTSNPNLYWYRQAAGRGLQLLFYSVGIGQISSEVPQNLSASRPQDRQFILSSKKLLLSDSGFYLCAWNEQGDQPQHFGDGTRLSIL.

V usage is TRBV29-1 and J usage is TRBJ1-1; D is possibly TRBD1 (5 bases). This CDR3 spans 13 amino acids. Germline CDR1 is SQVTM and CDR2 is ANQGSEA. The V end was cut by 4 bases, the J end by 6 bases, with 15 bases between. In DNA form, the CDR3 reads TGCAGCGTTGCGGGACTTCAATACTCTGAAGCTTTCTTT. Amino acids: CSVAGLQYSEAFF.

The chain joins TRBV5-1 to TRBJ2-1; 7 nucleotides match TRBD2. Germline V CDR1 and CDR2: SGHRS, YFSETQ. The V gene end was trimmed by 1 base and the J gene end by 0 bases; junction bases not matched to a gene: 4. The length of the CDR3 is 16 residues. The CDR3 sequence is CASSLSSGHSYNEQFF. CDR3 coding DNA: TGCGCCAGCAGCTTGTCTAGCGGCCACTCCTACAATGAGCAGTTCTTC.